This T cell receptor beta chain was found in a study of cytomegalovirus exposure and HLA in healthy donors. Findings of the study overall: Reports showed the classifier diagnosing cytomegalovirus status with high specificity and sensitivity.

The CDR3 covers 14 residues. In germline, CDR1 is SNHLY, CDR2 FYNNEI. V was shortened by 5 bases and J by 2 bases, with 9 bases between the two germline ends. This clone was observed once. Its specificity is unknown. Profiled with immunoSEQ multiplex PCR; TCRdb holds only in-frame clones, not every one. The sample includes about 110,000 clones, approximately 89% of them seen just once. The receptor was isolated from a woman younger than 30 in good health and CMV-seronegative. Material for sequencing was PBMCs. This chain uses TRBV2 with TRBJ2-2, with D maybe TRBD2 (6 bases). The CDR3 reads CASSREINTGELFF. Written as DNA, the CDR3 is TGTGCCAGCAGTCGGGAGATAAACACCGGGGAGCTGTTTTTT.